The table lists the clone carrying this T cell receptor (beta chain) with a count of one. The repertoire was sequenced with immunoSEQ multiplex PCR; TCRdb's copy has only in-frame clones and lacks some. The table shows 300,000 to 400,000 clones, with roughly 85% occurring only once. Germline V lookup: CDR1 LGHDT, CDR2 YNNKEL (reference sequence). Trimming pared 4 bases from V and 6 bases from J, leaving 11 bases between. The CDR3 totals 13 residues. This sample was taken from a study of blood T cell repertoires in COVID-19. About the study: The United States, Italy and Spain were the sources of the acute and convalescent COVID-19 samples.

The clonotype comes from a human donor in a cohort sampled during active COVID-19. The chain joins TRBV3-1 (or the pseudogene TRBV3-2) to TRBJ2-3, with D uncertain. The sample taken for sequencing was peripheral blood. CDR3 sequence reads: CASSLGPPDTQYF. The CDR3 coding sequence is TGTGCCAGCAGCCTTGGGCCACCCGATACGCAGTATTTT.